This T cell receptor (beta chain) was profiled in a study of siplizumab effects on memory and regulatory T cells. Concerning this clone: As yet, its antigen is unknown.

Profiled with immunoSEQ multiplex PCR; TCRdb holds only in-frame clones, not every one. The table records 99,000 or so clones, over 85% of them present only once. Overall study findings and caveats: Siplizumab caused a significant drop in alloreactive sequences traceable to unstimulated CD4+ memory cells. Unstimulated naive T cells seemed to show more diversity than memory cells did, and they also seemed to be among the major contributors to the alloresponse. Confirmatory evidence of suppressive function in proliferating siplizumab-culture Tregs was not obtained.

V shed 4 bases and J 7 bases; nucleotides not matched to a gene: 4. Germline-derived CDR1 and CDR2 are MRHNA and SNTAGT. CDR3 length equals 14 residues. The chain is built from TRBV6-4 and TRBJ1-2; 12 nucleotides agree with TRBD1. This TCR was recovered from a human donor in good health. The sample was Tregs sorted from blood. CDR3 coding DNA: TGTGCCAGCAGTGGGGGACAGGGGGCCGGTGGCTACACCTTC. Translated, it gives CASSGGQGAGGYTF.